These 6 T cell receptor beta chains were all obtained from the same sample, sequenced in a study of T cell responses to AZD1222 COVID-19 vaccine. Sequenced by immunoSEQ multiplex PCR; TCRdb stores in-frame clones only, minus some. This table holds around 110,000 clones, approximately 93% found once. This specimen consisted of peripheral blood, obtained on day 0 of AZD1222 vaccination. These TCRs come from an adult in good health.

CDR3 sequence reads: CASSLQAINSYEQYF. The CDR3 region has the DNA TGTGCCAGCAGTTTACAGGCTATAAACTCCTACGAGCAGTACTTC. V gene TRBV27 combines with J gene TRBJ2-7, with D uncertain. Germline lookup yields CDR1 MNHEY and CDR2 SMNVEV (reference sequence). The CDR3 sequence is 15 residues long. Trimming took 2 bases from V and 0 from J, leaving 11 bases between them.

The CDR3: CAWSVLPTGYHSPLHF. For the CDR3, the DNA is TGTGCCTGGAGTGTACTACCTACAGGGTATCATTCACCCCTCCACTTT. The rearrangement joins TRBV30 to TRBJ1-6; a possible D gene is TRBD1 (6 bases). The CDR3 length is 16 residues. Germline CDR1 reads GTSNPN; CDR2 reads SVGIG (reference sequence). V was shortened by 0 bases and J by 8 bases, with 17 bases between the two germline ends.

This rearrangement joins TRBV24-1 to TRBJ1-5; weak D call: TRBD1 (5 bases). V was trimmed by 4 bases and J by 3 bases, leaving 9 bases between them. The germline CDR1 and CDR2 sequences are KGHDR and SFDVKD. The CDR3 extends over 14 amino acids. As DNA, the CDR3 is TGTGCCACCAGTGAGGGGGGGTTCAATCAGCCCCAGCATTTT. Protein: CATSEGGFNQPQHF.

The rearrangement links TRBV7-3 to TRBJ2-1, with 10 bases aligning to TRBD1. The CDR3 length is 16 residues. V dropped 5 bases and J dropped 10; count of bases not matched to a gene: 14. Germline CDR1 is SGHTA and CDR2 is FQGTGA. The CDR3 bases are TGTGCCAGCAGCGTAGGCATCGGGACAGGGGTTCTCGAGCAGTTCTTC. Translation: CASSVGIGTGVLEQFF.

This chain connects TRBV19 to TRBJ1-1, with D tentatively TRBD1 (6 bases). Germline CDR1 LNHDA, CDR2 SQIVND (reference sequence). Trimming removed 3 bases from V and 4 bases from J, with 18 bases in between. This CDR3 region has 16 residues. The CDR3 nucleotides read TGTGCCAGTAGTATCTACTCACAGGGTTGGGGCACTGAAGCTTTCTTT. It is translated as CASSIYSQGWGTEAFF.

V is TRBV4-2 and J is TRBJ2-7; 14 bases line up with TRBD2. With V trimmed by 0 bases and J by 6 bases, 4 bases remained unmatched. This CDR3 comprises 16 residues. CDR1 and CDR2 from the germline V gene are LGHNA and YNFKEQ. The CDR3 DNA reads as TGTGCCAGCAGCCAAGATGGGACTAGCGGGAGTCGCGAGCAGTACTTC. It is translated as CASSQDGTSGSREQYF.